One sample yielded the 17 T cell receptor beta chains listed below, sequenced in a study of shared clonotypes between healthy human individuals. TCRdb's table, derived via immunoSEQ multiplex PCR, lists solely in-frame clones and lacks some. The sample lists millions of clones, about 95% occurring once. It was CD45RO-negative cells, positively selected for CCR7, that made up naive CD8 cells, with terminally differentiated effector memory CD45RA+ cells excluded. Sequencing used naive CD8+ T cells sorted from blood. The source of these receptors is a man younger than 35 in good health.

J is TRBJ1-2 and V is TRBV2; 7 bases agree with TRBD1. Losses at the gene ends were 7 bases for V and 8 bases for J; bases not matched to a gene: 16. CDR1 and CDR2 (germline): SNHLY, FYNNEI. The CDR3 runs to 15 residues. Written as DNA, the CDR3 is TGTGCCAGCACCCTAGACGGAGGGGGCTCGAAGGGCTACACCTTC. Translation gives CASTLDGGGSKGYTF.

In DNA form, the CDR3 reads TGCGCCAGCAGCGACATGGACAGGCAAGAGACCCAGTACTTC. It translates to CASSDMDRQETQYF. The chain employs TRBV10-1 and TRBJ2-5; TRBD1 matches at 7 bases. Germline values: CDR1 WNHNN, CDR2 SYGVQD (reference sequence). The CDR3 is made up of 14 amino acids. V shed 6 bases, J shed 2 bases, and the junction held 6 bases outside the gene matches.

This rearrangement joins TRBV5-1 to TRBJ2-1, with 8 bases that match TRBD1. Trimming cost V 4 bases and J 8 bases; bases outside gene matches: 8. CDR1 and CDR2 from the germline V gene are SGHRS and YFSETQ. This CDR3 has 14 amino acids. The DNA for the CDR3 is TGCGCCAGCAGCCCCGGGACAGGATGGGATGAGCAGTTCTTC. Translating it yields CASSPGTGWDEQFF.

Note on this clone: Other DNA sequences in this specimen translate into the identical CDR3. The V call is TRBV9, the J call TRBJ1-2; TRBD1 might be the D (5 bases). Trimming stripped 0 bases from V and 4 bases from J, with 10 bases between. This CDR3 contains 14 residues. CDR1 is SGDLS, CDR2 YYNGEE, per germline. The CDR3, as DNA: TGTGCCAGCAGCGTAGGGGGCGCGAGCTATGGCTACACCTTC. The encoded protein is CASSVGGASYGYTF.

The genes are TRBV11-3 and TRBJ2-7; 8 bases are shared with TRBD1. J gave up 0 bases and V 5 bases, and 3 bases lay outside the gene matches. This CDR3 is built from 14 residues. Germline V lookup: CDR1 SGHNT, CDR2 YENEEA. The CDR3 bases are TGTGCCAGCAGCATACAGGGGGACTCCTACGAGCAGTACTTC. Translated: CASSIQGDSYEQYF.

V and J are TRBV6-5 and TRBJ2-5; D not certain. Germline V lookup: CDR1 MNHEY, CDR2 SVGAGI. The CDR3 consists of 13 residues. Trimming cost V 2 bases and J 3 bases, with 7 bases left between them. CDR3 in amino acids: CASSYRNKETQYF. DNA of the CDR3: TGTGCCAGCAGTTACCGGAACAAAGAGACCCAGTACTTC.

This chain joins TRBV27 and TRBJ2-7; D remains ambiguous. The CDR3 is 15 residues long. The V and J ends lost 6 bases and 0 bases respectively, with 15 bases between them. The germline V gene encodes CDR1 MNHEY and CDR2 SMNVEV (reference sequence). The CDR3 DNA reads TGTGCCAGCAGACCTCGGCCAGCCGTCTCCTACGAGCAGTACTTC. This translates into CASRPRPAVSYEQYF.

Remarks on this clone: The sample carries other DNA sequences with the same CDR3. The chain is built from TRBV13 and TRBJ2-3; maybe TRBD1 (6 bases). In germline, CDR1 is PRHDT, CDR2 FYEKMQ (reference sequence). V lost 2 bases, J lost 3 bases, and 12 bases lay in between. This CDR3 is built from 15 residues. The CDR3 nucleotides are TGTGCCAGCAGCTTAACAGGGATAGGGACAGATACGCAGTATTTT. This gives the protein CASSLTGIGTDTQYF.

A note on this clone: At the DNA level, this CDR3 is encoded by other sequences in the same sample as well. The chain carries TRBV5-4 and TRBJ1-2; TRBD1 might be the D (5 bases). The CDR3 runs 14 residues. Trimming stripped 2 bases from V and 0 bases from J, with 8 bases between. Germline V gene data show CDR1 as SGHNT and CDR2 as YYREEE (reference sequence). The CDR3 protein is CASSFRGSNYGYTF. CDR3 sequence (DNA): TGTGCCAGCAGCTTTAGGGGCTCTAACTATGGCTACACCTTC.

The chain is built from TRBV7-9 and TRBJ2-7; D remains unclear. Trimming left V 7 bases short and J 3 bases short, with 13 bases between. CDR1 and CDR2 from the germline V gene are SEHNR and FQNEAQ (reference sequence). The CDR3 extends over 13 amino acids. CDR3 sequence reads: CASTGDGYYEQYF. The CDR3 coding sequence is TGTGCCAGCACAGGAGACGGTTACTACGAGCAGTACTTC.

The DNA of the CDR3 is TGCGCCAGCAGCATACCCCAGGAAGTGAACACTGAAGCTTTCTTT. Amino acids: CASSIPQEVNTEAFF. This chain links TRBV5-1 with TRBJ1-1; D is unclear. This CDR3 has 15 amino acids. V dropped 4 bases and J dropped 0 bases, with 13 bases sitting between them. Looked up from germline, CDR1 is SGHRS and CDR2 is YFSETQ.

The rearrangement joins TRBV28 to TRBJ1-5, with TRBD1 matching 7 bases. The CDR3 sequence is 14 residues long. Germline loops: CDR1 MDHEN, CDR2 SYDVKM. The V gene end was trimmed by 3 bases and the J gene end by 7 bases; junction bases not matched to a gene: 6. Here the CDR3 DNA reads TGTGCCAGCAGTTTCAGGGGGAGAGAACAGCCCCAGCATTTT. Its protein is CASSFRGREQPQHF.

This sequence joins TRBV27 and TRBJ2-1, with D perhaps being TRBD1 or TRBD2 (5 bases each). V lost 0 bases to trimming and J lost 9 bases, with 18 bases between them. Germline lookup yields CDR1 MNHEY and CDR2 SMNVEV (reference sequence). The CDR3 runs to 16 residues. CDR3 in amino acids: CASSLSVSGTLGEQFF. Written as DNA, the CDR3 is TGTGCCAGCAGTTTATCGGTTTCAGGGACCCTAGGTGAGCAGTTCTTC.

In this sample, this clone turned up once. The rearrangement links TRBV28 to TRBJ2-1; a possible D gene is TRBD1 (5 bases). Germline V lookup: CDR1 MDHEN, CDR2 SYDVKM. The V gene lost 5 bases and the J gene lost 6 bases, with 20 bases spanning the gap. The CDR3 is 16 amino acids. CDR3 loop: CASSPRAYLGPNEQFF. The DNA of the CDR3 is TGTGCCAGCAGTCCCAGGGCGTATTTAGGTCCCAATGAGCAGTTCTTC.

Concerning this clone itself: The sample carries other DNA sequences with the same CDR3. The chain uses TRBV6-6 and TRBJ2-3; D not certain. In germline, CDR1 is MNHNY, CDR2 SVGAGI (reference sequence). V dropped 2 bases and J dropped 2 bases, with 8 bases sitting between them. The CDR3 is 14 amino acids. CDR3: CASSYTDPTDTQYF. CDR3 nucleotides: TGTGCCAGCAGTTACACAGACCCCACAGATACGCAGTATTTT.

This chain connects TRBV18 to TRBJ2-7; D might be TRBD2 (6 bases). The V gene's germline CDR1 is KGHSH and CDR2 LQKENI. The ends were cut back, 8 bases at V and 3 bases at J, with 17 bases in the middle. This CDR3 contains 14 residues. The CDR3 loop is CASHAPGVFYEQYF. The CDR3 nucleotides read TGTGCCAGCCACGCCCCGGGGGTATTCTACGAGCAGTACTTC.

Points on this clone: Other DNA sequences from this sample encode an identical CDR3 as well. The chain links TRBV6-5 to TRBJ2-1, with a tentative D call TRBD1 (6 bases). The CDR3 length is 14 residues. V lost 0 bases to trimming and J lost 8 bases, with 11 bases between them. CDR1 is MNHEY, CDR2 SVGAGI, per germline. The CDR3 bases are TGTGCCAGCAGTTACTCGAATGCAGGGGATGAGCAGTTCTTC. It codes for CASSYSNAGDEQFF.